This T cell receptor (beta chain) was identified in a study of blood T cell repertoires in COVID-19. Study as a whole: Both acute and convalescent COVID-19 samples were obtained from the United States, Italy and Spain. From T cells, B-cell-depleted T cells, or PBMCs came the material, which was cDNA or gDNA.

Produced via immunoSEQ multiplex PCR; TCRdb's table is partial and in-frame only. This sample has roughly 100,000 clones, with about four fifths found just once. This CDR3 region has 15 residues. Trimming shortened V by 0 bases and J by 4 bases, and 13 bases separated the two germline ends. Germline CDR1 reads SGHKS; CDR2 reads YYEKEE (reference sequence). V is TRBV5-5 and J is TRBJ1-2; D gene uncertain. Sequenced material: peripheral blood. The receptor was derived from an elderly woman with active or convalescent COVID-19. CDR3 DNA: TGTGCCAGCAGCTTGGATGCCCGCGGATCCTATGGCTACACCTTC. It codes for CASSLDARGSYGYTF.